The clone carrying this T cell receptor (beta chain) has a handful of counts. Its target is not known. The data originate from a study of cytomegalovirus exposure and HLA in healthy donors. Study context: Earlier, 110 million or so unique TCR beta sequences were recovered from about 179 million T cells by an analysis.

The study ran its PCR with 60 Vbeta and 13 Jbeta primers. Clones were sequenced by immunoSEQ multiplex PCR, and TCRdb holds only the in-frame ones, with some missing. This table has some 170,000 clones, around 77% appearing once. Findings and caveats of the study: Most observed TCR sequences were rare, whereas some public TCRs were detected in many donors.

The CDR3 runs 15 residues. From germline, CDR1 is SGHNT and CDR2 YENEEA. V trimming: 3 bases; J trimming: 2 bases; junction bases outside the gene matches: 5. V and J are TRBV11-3 and TRBJ1-1; 8 positions agree with TRBD1. The source material was PBMCs. The sequence was obtained from a middle-aged woman in good health and CMV-seronegative. In nucleotides, the CDR3 is TGTGCCAGCAGCTTCAGGGGGCAGGCCAACACTGAAGCTTTCTTT. Amino acids: CASSFRGQANTEAFF.